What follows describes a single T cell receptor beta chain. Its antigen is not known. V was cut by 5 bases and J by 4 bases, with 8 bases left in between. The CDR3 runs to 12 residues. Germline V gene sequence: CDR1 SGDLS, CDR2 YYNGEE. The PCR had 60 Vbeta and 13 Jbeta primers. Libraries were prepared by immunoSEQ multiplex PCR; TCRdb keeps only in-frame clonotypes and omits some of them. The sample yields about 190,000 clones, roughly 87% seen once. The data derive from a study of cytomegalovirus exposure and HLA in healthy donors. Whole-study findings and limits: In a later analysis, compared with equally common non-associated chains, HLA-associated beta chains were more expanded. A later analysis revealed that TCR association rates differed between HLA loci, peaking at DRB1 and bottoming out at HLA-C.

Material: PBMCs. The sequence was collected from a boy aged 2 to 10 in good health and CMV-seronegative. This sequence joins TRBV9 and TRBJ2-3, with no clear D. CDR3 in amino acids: CASRGEADTQYF. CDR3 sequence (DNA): TGTGCCAGCAGGGGCGAAGCAGATACGCAGTATTTT. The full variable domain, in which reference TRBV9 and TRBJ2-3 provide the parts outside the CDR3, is DSGVTQTPKHLITATGQRVTLRCSPRSGDLSVYWYQQSLDQGLQFLIQYYNGEERAKGNILERFSAQQFPDLHSELNLSSLELGDSALYFCASRGEADTQYFGPGTRLTVL.